There are a few counts of the clone carrying this TCR beta chain. There are 14 residues in the CDR3. V was shortened by 3 bases and J by 3 bases, with 13 bases between the two germline ends. From germline, CDR1 is SGHRS and CDR2 YFSETQ. The sample is drawn from a study of patients and donors after allogeneic stem cell transplantation. TCRdb used MiXCR to reprocess the RT-PCR reads, holding one entry per CDR3 protein. The sample carries 800,000 to 1,000,000 distinct CDR3 sequences, 15% to 20% recorded once. Source material: blood, either unsorted or a sorted T cell fraction (not recorded which). The receptor was isolated from a human donor who was either an allogeneic HSCT recipient or a stem cell or donor lymphocyte infusion donor (not recorded which). It is not recorded whose cells these are; they may come from a transplant donor. The V gene is TRBV5-1, the J gene TRBJ2-7; D ambiguous. CDR3 coding DNA: TGCGCCAGCAGCTCCTATGACCTTATCTACGAGCAGTACTTC. Encoded protein: CASSSYDLIYEQYF.